A selection of T cell receptor beta chains follows, all from one sample in a study of blood T cells in healthy people across ages. TCRdb reprocessed the 5' RACE reads via MiXCR and lists one record per CDR3 protein. The sample includes hundreds of thousands of distinct CDR3 sequences, 25% to 30% of them seen just once. Sequenced material: blood. The receptors were sampled from a woman at least 80 years old in good health. Both conserved end residues are trimmed from each CDR3. Fields, in order: J gene, V gene, CDR3 protein.

j_call: TRBJ2-1
v_call: TRBV5-1
cdr3_aa: ASSRRGGAGDNEQF

j_call: TRBJ2-2
v_call: TRBV6-4
cdr3_aa: ASSELTGNTGELF

j_call: TRBJ1-2
v_call: TRBV12-3/TRBV12-4
cdr3_aa: ASSRTGGDGYT

j_call: TRBJ1-6
v_call: TRBV12-3/TRBV12-4
cdr3_aa: ASANSQGSYNSPLH

j_call: TRBJ2-5
v_call: TRBV20-1
cdr3_aa: SAGGVTSGGPETQY

j_call: TRBJ1-1
v_call: TRBV20-1
cdr3_aa: SARVRTGMNTEAF

j_call: TRBJ2-1
v_call: TRBV7-9
cdr3_aa: ASTGTSGAPLGTEQF

j_call: TRBJ2-7
v_call: TRBV6-2/TRBV6-3
cdr3_aa: ATLEGGPYEQY

j_call: TRBJ2-7
v_call: TRBV6-2/TRBV6-3
cdr3_aa: ASSYNPRRAYEQY

j_call: TRBJ1-2
v_call: TRBV3-1
cdr3_aa: ASSSRGAVSYGYT

j_call: TRBJ2-6
v_call: TRBV27
cdr3_aa: ASRGGAGANVLT

j_call: TRBJ2-7
v_call: TRBV11-3
cdr3_aa: ASSSGVSYEQY

j_call: TRBJ1-6
v_call: TRBV12-3/TRBV12-4
cdr3_aa: ASSSTPNLRDRIGYNSPLH

j_call: TRBJ1-4
v_call: TRBV12-3/TRBV12-4
cdr3_aa: ASSAKGAYNEKLF

j_call: TRBJ1-1
v_call: TRBV6-5
cdr3_aa: ASSYSRGHGTEAF

j_call: TRBJ2-6
v_call: TRBV28
cdr3_aa: ASSGGVGANVLT

j_call: NA
v_call: TRBV7-2
cdr3_aa: ASSLNGGQQETQY

j_call: TRBJ2-2
v_call: TRBV6-5
cdr3_aa: ASSYGYTGELF

j_call: TRBJ2-7
v_call: TRBV7-2
cdr3_aa: ASSIRQGAYEQY

j_call: TRBJ1-2
v_call: TRBV7-9
cdr3_aa: ASTHSSPSDGYT

j_call: TRBJ2-1
v_call: TRBV10-3
cdr3_aa: AIRDGGGGTSYNEQF

j_call: TRBJ2-5
v_call: TRBV6-6
cdr3_aa: ASSYGPRRGETQY

j_call: TRBJ1-1
v_call: TRBV20-1
cdr3_aa: SARDTSSEAF

j_call: TRBJ2-3
v_call: TRBV7-9
cdr3_aa: ASSSGHSPYTDTQY

j_call: TRBJ2-1
v_call: TRBV4-1
cdr3_aa: ASSQAGRTSGDASYNEQF

j_call: TRBJ2-6
v_call: TRBV3-1
cdr3_aa: ACSQGGTGANVLT

j_call: TRBJ2-3
v_call: TRBV24-1
cdr3_aa: ATSDLQGRTGSTDTQY

j_call: TRBJ1-6
v_call: TRBV6-1
cdr3_aa: ARQRGGNSPLH

j_call: TRBJ1-5
v_call: TRBV12-3/TRBV12-4
cdr3_aa: ASSPSGIALGRSNQPQH

j_call: TRBJ2-7
v_call: TRBV7-6
cdr3_aa: ASSFGQGSEQY

j_call: TRBJ1-5
v_call: TRBV28
cdr3_aa: ASSLITRNQPQH

j_call: TRBJ1-5
v_call: TRBV6-2/TRBV6-3
cdr3_aa: ASSSFMGSQPQH

j_call: TRBJ2-1
v_call: TRBV13
cdr3_aa: ASSLVAGRQF

j_call: TRBJ2-7
v_call: TRBV6-5
cdr3_aa: ASSNPGTSGGTTYEQY

j_call: TRBJ1-4
v_call: TRBV7-2
cdr3_aa: ASSPFGSSEKLF

j_call: TRBJ1-5
v_call: TRBV20-1
cdr3_aa: SATGDREWSQPQH

j_call: TRBJ2-1
v_call: TRBV20-1
cdr3_aa: SAERGGGSYNEQF

j_call: TRBJ2-5
v_call: TRBV7-2
cdr3_aa: ASSTRRTYQETQY

j_call: TRBJ2-5
v_call: TRBV5-1
cdr3_aa: ASSLSTGPGETQY

j_call: TRBJ2-7
v_call: TRBV28
cdr3_aa: ASTQGYEQY

j_call: TRBJ1-5
v_call: TRBV21-1
cdr3_aa: ASSGRQCLGNQPQH

j_call: TRBJ2-5
v_call: TRBV7-2
cdr3_aa: ASGLGISLRGRGTQY

j_call: TRBJ1-2
v_call: TRBV5-1
cdr3_aa: ASSPRQGTTYGYT

j_call: TRBJ2-4
v_call: TRBV11-3
cdr3_aa: ASSLRGTPNIQY

j_call: NA
v_call: TRBV6-2/TRBV6-3
cdr3_aa: ASSYLIDSLRETQY

j_call: TRBJ1-2
v_call: TRBV6-2/TRBV6-3
cdr3_aa: ASSYSKAGERYYGYT

j_call: TRBJ2-1
v_call: TRBV12-3/TRBV12-4
cdr3_aa: ASSLQQGTYNEQF

j_call: TRBJ2-3
v_call: TRBV20-1
cdr3_aa: SARVGDSGADTQY

j_call: TRBJ2-1
v_call: TRBV10-3
cdr3_aa: AIAGGNEQF

j_call: TRBJ2-1
v_call: TRBV5-1
cdr3_aa: ASSLASSGYNEQF

j_call: TRBJ1-4
v_call: TRBV10-3
cdr3_aa: AIRAQQGANEKLF

j_call: TRBJ2-3
v_call: TRBV6-6
cdr3_aa: ASSYVRSTRTDTQY

j_call: TRBJ2-2
v_call: TRBV11-2
cdr3_aa: ASSTRTGELF